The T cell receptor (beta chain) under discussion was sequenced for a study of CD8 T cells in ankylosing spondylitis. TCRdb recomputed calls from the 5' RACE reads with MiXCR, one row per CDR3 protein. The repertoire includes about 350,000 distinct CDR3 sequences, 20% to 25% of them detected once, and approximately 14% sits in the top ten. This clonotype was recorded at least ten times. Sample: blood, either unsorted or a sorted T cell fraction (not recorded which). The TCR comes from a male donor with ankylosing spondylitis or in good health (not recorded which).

CDR3 DNA sequence: TGCAGTGCTAGAGATGTCAGGGCGTACCAAGAGACCCAGTACTTC. Translating it yields CSARDVRAYQETQYF. The chain uses TRBV20-1 and TRBJ2-5; D is possibly TRBD1 (5 bases). The CDR3 length is 15 residues. V lost 0 bases, J lost 0 bases, and 11 bases lay in between. CDR1 is DFQATT, CDR2 SNEGSKA, per germline (reference sequence).